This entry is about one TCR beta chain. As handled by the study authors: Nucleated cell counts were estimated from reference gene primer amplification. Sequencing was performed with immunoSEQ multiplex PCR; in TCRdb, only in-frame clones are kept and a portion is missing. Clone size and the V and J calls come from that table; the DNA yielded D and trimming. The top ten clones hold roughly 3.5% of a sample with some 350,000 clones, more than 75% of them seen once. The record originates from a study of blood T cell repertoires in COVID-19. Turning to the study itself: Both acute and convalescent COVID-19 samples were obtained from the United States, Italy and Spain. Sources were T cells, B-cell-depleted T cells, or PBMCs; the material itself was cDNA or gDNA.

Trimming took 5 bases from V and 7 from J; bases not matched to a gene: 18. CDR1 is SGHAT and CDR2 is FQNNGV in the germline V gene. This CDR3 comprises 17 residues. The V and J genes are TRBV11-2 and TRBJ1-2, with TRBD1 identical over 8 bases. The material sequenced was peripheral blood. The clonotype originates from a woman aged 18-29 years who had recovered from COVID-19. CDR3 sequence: CASSPDRVGNLNPGYTF. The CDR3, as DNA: TGTGCCAGCAGCCCGGACAGGGTTGGAAACTTAAATCCTGGCTACACCTTC.